Each of the 13 T cell receptor beta chains below was sequenced from the same sample in a study of T cells after yellow fever vaccination. TCRdb reprocessed the 5' RACE reads via MiXCR and lists one record per CDR3 protein. In the table there are 500,000 to 550,000 distinct CDR3 sequences, around a fifth of which are singletons. The material sequenced was PBMCs, taken 21 days after the first yellow fever vaccination. Receptors were obtained from a man between 18 and 35 years old who received the YFV17D yellow fever vaccine.

This clonotype was seen ten or more times. At one end the junction does not follow the germline gene, possibly because of a read error. For the CDR3, the DNA is TGCGCCAGCAGTGCACAAAACACTGAAGCTTTCTTT. As protein: CASSAQNTEAFF. The rearrangement joins TRBV9 to TRBJ1-1; D unclear. Germline V gene lookup returns CDR1 SGDLS and CDR2 YYNGEE. The CDR3 sequence is 12 residues long.

The chain is built from TRBV2 and TRBJ2-2; D gene unclear. Germline assignment: CDR1 SNHLY and CDR2 FYNNEI. V was pared by 2 bases and J by 4 bases, with 11 bases between. The CDR3 extends over 15 amino acids. As DNA, the CDR3 is TGTGCCAGCAGTGAATCAAGGTACAGCACCGGGGAGCTGTTTTTT. Amino acids: CASSESRYSTGELFF.

This clonotype was recorded a few times. The chain carries TRBV20-1 and TRBJ2-3, with TRBD2 matching 10 bases. Germline trimming cut 4 bases from V and 1 base from J; bases unmatched to any gene: 2. CDR1 is DFQATT, CDR2 SNEGSKA, per germline (reference sequence). There are 14 residues in the CDR3. CDR3 sequence (DNA): TGCAGTGCTACTAGCGGGGGAGGCACAGATACGCAGTATTTT. It encodes CSATSGGGTDTQYF.

The gene calls are TRBV12-3 or TRBV12-4 and TRBJ2-7; the D is unclear. This CDR3 has 13 amino acids. Trimming removed 6 bases at V and 2 bases at J, with 11 bases between. The CDR3 protein is CASSKWTPYEQYF. CDR3 in DNA: TGTGCCAGCAGCAAATGGACGCCCTACGAGCAGTACTTC.

This clonotype turned up a few times. It may be a read error: a sequence one base away is much more abundant. J is TRBJ2-7 and V is TRBV7-3; TRBD1 matches at 7 bases. CDR1 is SGHTA and CDR2 is FQGTGA in the germline V gene. There are 13 residues in the CDR3. Trimming cost V 2 bases and J 3 bases; bases outside gene matches: 1. The CDR3 spells CASSLSGGYEQYF. CDR3 DNA: TGTGCCAGCAGCTTATCAGGGGGCTACGAGCAGTACTTC.

This clonotype was observed a handful of times. One end of the junction does not line up with germline, which may come from a read error. V usage is TRBV7-7 and J usage is TRBJ2-2; D not certain. Germline V gene lookup returns CDR1 SSHAT and CDR2 FNYEAQ (reference sequence). The CDR3 length is 15 residues. This chain's CDR3 is CASSRGPEYTGELFF. In DNA, the CDR3 is TGTGCTAGCAGCCGTGGACCGGAGTACACCGGGGAGCTGTTTTTT.

This chain connects TRBV7-8 to TRBJ1-1; no clear D gene. Germline lookup yields CDR1 SGHVS and CDR2 FQNEAQ. V was pared by 7 bases and J by 3 bases, with 18 bases between. The CDR3 has 15 amino acids. This chain's CDR3 is CASTPEPSRDTEAFF. The CDR3 region has the DNA TGTGCCAGCACCCCGGAACCCAGTCGGGACACTGAAGCTTTCTTT.

The genes are TRBV20-1 and TRBJ2-5; the D gene could be TRBD1 or TRBD2 (6 bases each). The V and J ends lost 3 bases and 5 bases respectively, with 22 bases between them. There are 16 residues in the CDR3. CDR1 is DFQATT, CDR2 SNEGSKA, per germline (reference sequence). The CDR3 nucleotides read TGCAGTGCTAGTGGTTGGAGGGGGGACGCGCGGGAGACCCAGTACTTC. Translation: CSASGWRGDARETQYF.

The chain recombines TRBV7-2 with TRBJ2-4; 9 bases fit TRBD2. Germline V CDR1 and CDR2: SGHTA, FQGNSA. The CDR3 spans 17 residues. The junction had 19 bases not matched to a gene; V was cut back by 7 bases and J by 9 bases. As DNA, the CDR3 is TGTGCCAGCACTCCCTTCGCGGGGGGGTCGAACGGAGGCATTCAGTACTTC. This sequence encodes CASTPFAGGSNGGIQYF. Full variable domain (remainder filled in from reference TRBV7-2 and TRBJ2-4): GAGVSQSPSNKVTEKGKDVELRCDPISGHTALYWYRQSLGQGLEFLIYFQGNSAPDKSGLPSDRFSAERTGGSVSTLTIQRTQQEDSAVYLCASTPFAGGSNGGIQYFGAGTRLSVL.

The chain joins TRBV19 to TRBJ2-7, with D possibly TRBD1 on 5 matching bases. The CDR3 has 16 amino acids. Germline lookup yields CDR1 LNHDA and CDR2 SQIVND (reference sequence). With 6 bases removed from V and 2 bases from J, the gap between germline ends came to 20 bases. The CDR3 reads CASSNVMGPPTYEQYF. Written as DNA, the CDR3 is TGTGCCAGTAGCAACGTAATGGGGCCCCCTACCTACGAGCAGTACTTC. Looking up the rest from reference TRBV19 and TRBJ2-7 gives the full variable domain: DGGITQSPKYLFRKEGQNVTLSCEQNLNHDAMYWYRQDPGQGLRLIYYSQIVNDFQKGDIAEGYSVSREKKESFPLTVTSAQKNPTAFYLCASSNVMGPPTYEQYFGPGTRLTVT.

The genes are TRBV12-3 or TRBV12-4 and TRBJ2-3, with 14 bases matching TRBD2. The length of the CDR3 is 18 residues. Trimming at V came to 2 bases and at J to 3 bases, leaving 7 bases not matched to a gene. CDR3 amino acids: CASSLRMTSGGDTDTQYF. Written as DNA, the CDR3 is TGTGCCAGCAGTTTAAGAATGACTAGCGGGGGGGATACAGATACGCAGTATTTT.

The chain is built from TRBV5-4 and TRBJ2-2; tentatively, D is TRBD1 (5 bases). Deletions cut 4 bases from V and 2 bases from J, with 12 bases between. The CDR3 consists of 15 residues. Looked up from germline, CDR1 is SGHNT and CDR2 is YYREEE (reference sequence). DNA for the CDR3: TGTGCCAGCAGCCCCCAGGGAATAAACACCGGGGAGCTGTTTTTT. This translates into CASSPQGINTGELFF.

The chain carries TRBV7-9 and TRBJ1-6; D is unclear. CDR3 length: 16 amino acids. Germline V gene sequence: CDR1 SEHNR, CDR2 FQNEAQ (reference sequence). The germline V and J ends were trimmed by 4 bases and 0 bases, with 10 bases remaining between them. Written as DNA, the CDR3 is TGTGCCAGCAGCTCGGACGGGAGCTCCTATAATTCACCCCTCCACTTT. It is translated as CASSSDGSSYNSPLHF.